This T cell receptor beta chain was recovered during a study of blood T cell repertoires in COVID-19. Overall study context: PBMCs, B-cell-depleted T cells, or T cells provided the cDNA or gDNA that made up the material.

In the original workflow: Estimated nucleated cell counts came from reference gene primer amplification. Sequencing used immunoSEQ multiplex PCR; TCRdb keeps in-frame clones, though not all of them. The DNA gave D and trimming, while V, J and clone size come from that table. The sample lists roughly 69,000 clones, 80% to 90% occurring once. Trimming took 2 bases from V and 3 from J, leaving 7 bases between them. The length of the CDR3 is 13 residues. CDR1 is MNHEY and CDR2 is SVGAGI in the germline V gene. Input material: peripheral blood. This receptor was taken from a human donor in a cohort sampled during active COVID-19. The V gene is TRBV6-5, the J gene TRBJ2-5, with no clear D. The CDR3 DNA sequence: TGTGCCAGCAGTTACGTCTCGGAAGAGACCCAGTACTTC. Translated, it gives CASSYVSEETQYF.